The source of this T cell receptor beta chain is a study of blood T cell repertoires in COVID-19. This CDR3 is built from 16 residues. The V gene's germline CDR1 is SGHVS and CDR2 FQNEAQ. J gave up 2 bases and V 3 bases, and 7 bases lay outside the gene matches. Profiled with immunoSEQ multiplex PCR; TCRdb holds only in-frame clones, not every one. This sample has 100,000 or so clones, with about four fifths found just once. J is TRBJ1-2 and V is TRBV7-8; 9 nucleotides agree with TRBD1. The sequence derives from a woman between 65 and 79 years old with acute or convalescent COVID-19. Sequenced material: peripheral blood. For the CDR3, the DNA is TGTGCCAGCAGCTTGAACCGGGACAGGGCAAACTATGGCTACACCTTC. This gives the protein CASSLNRDRANYGYTF.